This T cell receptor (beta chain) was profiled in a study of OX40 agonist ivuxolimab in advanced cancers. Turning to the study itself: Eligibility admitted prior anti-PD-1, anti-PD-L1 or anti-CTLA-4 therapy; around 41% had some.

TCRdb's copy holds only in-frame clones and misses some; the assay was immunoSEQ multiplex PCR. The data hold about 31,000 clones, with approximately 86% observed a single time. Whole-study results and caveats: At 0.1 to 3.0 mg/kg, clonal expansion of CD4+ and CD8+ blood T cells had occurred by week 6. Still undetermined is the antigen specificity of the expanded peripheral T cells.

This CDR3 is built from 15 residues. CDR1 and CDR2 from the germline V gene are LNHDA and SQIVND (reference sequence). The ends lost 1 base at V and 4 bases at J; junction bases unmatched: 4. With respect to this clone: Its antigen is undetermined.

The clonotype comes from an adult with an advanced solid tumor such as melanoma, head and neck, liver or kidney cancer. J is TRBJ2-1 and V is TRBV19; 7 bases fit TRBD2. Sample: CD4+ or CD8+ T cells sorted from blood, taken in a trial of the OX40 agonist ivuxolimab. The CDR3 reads CASSIAGGFYNEQFF. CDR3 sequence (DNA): TGTGCCAGTAGTATAGCGGGAGGATTTTACAATGAGCAGTTCTTC. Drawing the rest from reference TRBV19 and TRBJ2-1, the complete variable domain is DGGITQSPKYLFRKEGQNVTLSCEQNLNHDAMYWYRQDPGQGLRLIYYSQIVNDFQKGDIAEGYSVSREKKESFPLTVTSAQKNPTAFYLCASSIAGGFYNEQFFGPGTRLTVL.